These 6 T cell receptor beta chains came from one sample sequenced in a study of T cell repertoires in cytomegalovirus infection. What these receptors recognize is not known. TCRdb fed the reads into MiXCR, producing one record per CDR3 protein. Of about 8,000 distinct CDR3 sequences listed, 55% were seen once; the top ten hold 73%. Sequenced: PBMCs, sequenced either directly or after in vitro stimulation (not recorded which). These receptor sequences come from a human donor in good health (CMV status not recorded). Some clones in this sample may be carry-over from other donors' samples.

This clonotype was counted ten times or more. The CDR3 loop reads CASSSDRGQPQHF. DNA of the CDR3: TGTGCCAGCAGTTCGGACCGGGGACAGCCCCAGCATTTT. The chain uses TRBV7-9 and TRBJ1-5; D is uncertain. V lost 6 bases to trimming and J lost 7 bases, with 13 bases between them. The germline gives CDR1 SEHNR, CDR2 FQNEAQ (reference sequence). The CDR3 loop spans 13 amino acids.

This clonotype was detected a few times. This chain connects TRBV7-8 to TRBJ2-4; D uncertain. V was cut by 3 bases and J by 0 bases, with 6 bases left in between. Germline-derived CDR1 and CDR2 are SGHVS and FQNEAQ. The CDR3 covers 14 residues. Here the CDR3 DNA reads TGTGCCAGCAGCTTGGCAAGAGCCAAAAACATTCAGTACTTC. It is translated as CASSLARAKNIQYF.

As regards this clonotype: Mismatch with germline at one junction end may stem from a read error. The gene calls are TRBV4-1 and TRBJ1-2; D uncertain. The CDR3 runs to 16 residues. Germline-derived CDR1 and CDR2 are MGHRA and YSYEKL. CDR3 residues: CASRQGPREQLYVSTF. The CDR3 DNA reads as TGCGCCAGCCGCCAAGGCCCCCGGGAACAGCTCTATGTCTCCACCTTC.

V is TRBV7-9 and J is TRBJ2-1; TRBD1 is a possible D gene (6 bases). The CDR3 contains 16 residues. V gave up 3 bases and J gave up 5 bases, with 17 bases separating them. The germline V gene encodes CDR1 SEHNR and CDR2 FQNEAQ (reference sequence). The CDR3 DNA is TGTGCCAGCAGCTTTTTTAGCCCCCCAGGGGACAATGAGCAGTTCTTC. Protein product: CASSFFSPPGDNEQFF.

As for this clonotype: The CDR3 does not end in the conserved phenylalanine or tryptophan, so this is likely a read error. V usage is TRBV12-3 or TRBV12-4 and J usage is TRBJ2-2; a possible D gene is TRBD2 (5 bases). Between the trimmed V and J ends, which lost 5 bases and 7 bases, there was a span of 11 bases. This CDR3 contains 13 residues. The CDR3 is CASSAYSVGELFS. The CDR3 region has the DNA TGTGCCAGCAGTGCCTATAGCGTCGGGGAGCTGTTTTCT.

The chain joins TRBV7-3 to TRBJ2-2; D is possibly TRBD1 (6 bases). The germline gives CDR1 SGHTA, CDR2 FQGTGA. This CDR3 contains 14 residues. V was clipped by 5 bases and J by 11 bases, with 18 bases between them. As DNA, the CDR3 is TGTGCCAGCAGCGTGGACAGTTACACCTTTGAGCTGTTTTTT. This encodes CASSVDSYTFELFF.